A single sample gave rise to the 8 T cell receptor beta chains below, sequenced in a study of blood T cell repertoires in COVID-19. Here immunoSEQ multiplex PCR was the method, and the copy in TCRdb shows in-frame clones only, minus some. The sample holds about 190,000 clones, roughly 82% seen once. The sample consisted of peripheral blood. Source of these receptors: a woman aged 60-75 years with COVID-19, enrolled during active disease.

This clone was recorded at least ten times. The chain carries TRBV10-3 and TRBJ2-7; TRBD2 matches at 7 bases. From germline, CDR1 is ENHRY and CDR2 SYGVKD. Trimming at V came to 0 bases and at J to 0 bases, leaving 11 bases not matched to a gene. The CDR3 length is 18 residues. Written as DNA, the CDR3 is TGTGCCATCAGTGAGTCACCAGGGTGGGGACTACCCTCCTACGAGCAGTACTTC. This gives the protein CAISESPGWGLPSYEQYF.

This clone has just a few counts. The V gene is TRBV6-5, the J gene TRBJ2-3, with D possibly matching TRBD1 (6 bases). The CDR3 sequence is 15 residues long. Germline CDR1 is MNHEY and CDR2 is SVGAGI. The germline V and J ends were trimmed by 6 bases and 2 bases, with 15 bases remaining between them. CDR3 sequence: CASRPYRDPTDTQYF. The CDR3 DNA reads TGTGCCAGCAGGCCCTACAGGGATCCCACAGATACGCAGTATTTT.

This clone appeared a few times. The genes are TRBV24-1 and TRBJ1-1, with D uncertain. Trimming shortened V by 0 bases and J by 8 bases, and 12 bases separated the two germline ends. This CDR3 spans 14 amino acids. Germline values: CDR1 KGHDR, CDR2 SFDVKD. CDR3 protein: CATSDLLLHYEAFF. The CDR3 DNA sequence: TGTGCCACCAGTGATTTGTTGCTCCACTACGAAGCTTTCTTT.

The V and J genes are TRBV18 and TRBJ2-7; 11 positions agree with TRBD1. Germline lookup yields CDR1 KGHSH and CDR2 LQKENI. V gave up 3 bases and J gave up 3 bases; unmatched junction bases: 4. CDR3 size: 15 residues. This CDR3 reads CASSPGTGGNYEQYF. In DNA, the CDR3 is TGTGCCAGCTCACCGGGGACAGGGGGAAACTACGAGCAGTACTTC. The full variable domain, in which reference TRBV18 and TRBJ2-7 provide the parts outside the CDR3, is NAGVMQNPRHLVRRRGQEARLRCSPMKGHSHVYWYRQLPEEGLKFMVYLQKENIIDESGMPKERFSAEFPKEGPSILRIQQVVRGDSAAYFCASSPGTGGNYEQYFGPGTRLTVT.

This clone showed up just once. V and J are TRBV3-1 (or the pseudogene TRBV3-2) and TRBJ2-1, with 13 bases fitting TRBD2. V shed 5 bases and J 12 bases; nucleotides not matched to a gene: 10. The CDR3 runs to 15 residues. Germline CDR1 and CDR2: LGHDT and YNNKEL (reference sequence). In DNA form, the CDR3 reads TGTGCCAGCAGCGAGGGACTAGCGGGAAAACGGGTGCAGTTCTTC. Protein product: CASSEGLAGKRVQFF.

V and J are TRBV7-9 and TRBJ2-2, with D maybe TRBD1 (5 bases). V was pared by 5 bases and J by 5 bases, with 12 bases between. This CDR3 region has 14 residues. CDR1 and CDR2 from the germline V gene are SEHNR and FQNEAQ (reference sequence). The CDR3 is CASSNRKTTGELFF. The CDR3 DNA reads TGTGCCAGCAGCAACAGGAAAACAACCGGGGAGCTGTTTTTT.

The chain combines TRBV6-1 with TRBJ2-1, with D maybe TRBD2 (5 bases). Deletions cut 6 bases from V and 3 bases from J, with 9 bases between. Looked up from germline, CDR1 is MNHNS and CDR2 is SASEGT. This CDR3 has 13 amino acids. The CDR3, as DNA: TGTGCCAGCAGCCCGGGATTCTACAATGAGCAGTTCTTC. It codes for CASSPGFYNEQFF.

This chain joins TRBV11-1 and TRBJ2-1; perhaps TRBD2 as D (6 bases). Trimming removed 0 bases from V and 6 bases from J, with 12 bases in between. This CDR3 has 15 amino acids. Germline V gene sequence: CDR1 SGHAT, CDR2 FQDESV (reference sequence). The CDR3 protein is CASSLAGGSLNEQFF. The CDR3 DNA follows: TGTGCCAGCAGCTTAGCGGGGGGAAGCCTCAATGAGCAGTTCTTC.